One sample yielded the 27 T cell receptor beta chains listed below, sequenced in a study of shared clonotypes between healthy human individuals. TCRdb's copy holds only in-frame clones and misses some; the assay was immunoSEQ multiplex PCR. Of about 480,000 clones detected, roughly 79% appear once; the ten largest clones hold about an eighth. The sequenced material came from PBMCs. The receptor set was obtained from a woman aged 40 to 50 in good health. Some clones in this sample may be carry-over from other donors' samples.

This clone was seen repeatedly, ten times or more. The chain carries TRBV7-8 and TRBJ2-1; the match to TRBD2 covers 8 bases. Germline CDR1 reads SGHVS; CDR2 reads FQNEAQ. Trimming took 5 bases from V and 4 from J; bases not matched to a gene: 10. This CDR3 is 16 amino acids long. This chain's CDR3 is CASSLLSGEIYNEQFF. The CDR3 DNA reads as TGTGCCAGCAGCCTCCTTAGCGGGGAGATTTACAATGAGCAGTTCTTC.

A word on this clone: The junction departs from the called germline gene at one end, perhaps through a read error. The rearrangement links TRBV28 to TRBJ2-1; 7 bases align to TRBD1. CDR1 is MDHEN, CDR2 SYDVKM, per germline. CDR3 length: 17 amino acids. In DNA form, the CDR3 reads TGTGCCAGCAGTCCAACACAGGGGCGAAGCTCCTACAATGGGCAGTTCTTC. This translates into CASSPTQGRSSYNGQFF. Combining the CDR3 with reference TRBV28 and TRBJ2-1 gives the whole variable domain DVKVTQSSRYLVKRTGEKVFLECVQDMDHENMFWYRQDPGLGLRLIYFSYDVKMKEKGDIPEGYSVSREKKERFSLILESASTNQTSMYLCASSPTQGRSSYNGQFFGPGTRLTVL.

The chain uses TRBV11-2 and TRBJ2-7, with D tentatively TRBD2 (5 bases). In germline, CDR1 is SGHAT, CDR2 FQNNGV. Trimming cost V 4 bases and J 2 bases, with 15 bases left between them. CDR3 length: 15 residues. This chain's CDR3 is CASSSSSTSTYEQYF. CDR3 DNA: TGTGCCAGCAGCTCTAGCTCAACTTCTACCTACGAGCAGTACTTC.

This clone has only a few counts. The chain carries TRBV9 and TRBJ1-2; D is unresolved. The CDR3 has 13 amino acids. CDR1 is SGDLS and CDR2 is YYNGEE in the germline V gene. With 0 bases removed from V and 8 bases from J, the gap between germline ends came to 11 bases. The CDR3 nucleotides read TGTGCCAGCAGCGTAGACTGGGCTCGGGGCTACACCTTC. This translates into CASSVDWARGYTF.

V is TRBV9 and J is TRBJ2-7; 7 positions match TRBD2. This CDR3 is 19 amino acids long. The junction had 20 bases not matched to a gene; V was cut back by 1 base and J by 4 bases. CDR1 is SGDLS and CDR2 is YYNGEE in the germline V gene. The CDR3 sequence is CASSVKVRRLARSSYEQYF. CDR3 sequence (DNA): TGTGCCAGCAGCGTAAAAGTAAGGCGACTAGCCCGAAGTTCTTACGAGCAGTACTTC.

This clone was counted once. The V gene is TRBV5-1, the J gene TRBJ1-1; D unresolved. CDR3 length: 12 amino acids. In germline, CDR1 is SGHRS, CDR2 YFSETQ. Between the trimmed V and J ends, which lost 0 bases and 9 bases, there was a span of 9 bases. Here the CDR3 DNA reads TGCGCCAGCAGCTTGGATGTGGGTCAAGCTTTCTTT. As protein: CASSLDVGQAFF.

J is TRBJ1-1 and V is TRBV18; tentatively, D is TRBD1 (5 bases). The CDR3 totals 13 residues. V lost 3 bases and J 6 bases, leaving 11 bases between the germline ends. CDR1 is KGHSH and CDR2 is LQKENI in the germline V gene. This chain's CDR3 is CASSPQGDAEAFF. The CDR3 region has the DNA TGTGCCAGCTCACCCCAGGGAGACGCTGAAGCTTTCTTT.

This chain joins TRBV7-8 and TRBJ1-5; tentatively, D is TRBD1 (6 bases). Germline CDR1 reads SGHVS; CDR2 reads FQNEAQ. CDR3 length: 16 residues. Trimming removed 1 base at V and 0 bases at J, with 10 bases between. CDR3 bases: TGTGCCAGCAGCTTAGAGTGGGGGCTTAGCAATCAGCCCCAGCATTTT. It yields the protein CASSLEWGLSNQPQHF. Using reference TRBV7-8 and TRBJ1-5 for the parts outside the CDR3, the full variable domain is GAGVSQSPRYKVAKRGQDVALRCDPISGHVSLFWYQQALGQGPEFLTYFQNEAQLDKSGLPSDRFFAERPEGSVSTLKIQRTQQEDSAVYLCASSLEWGLSNQPQHFGDGTRLSIL.

The rearrangement links TRBV2 to TRBJ2-7; D is possibly TRBD1 or TRBD2 (5 bases each). Per the germline V gene, CDR1 is SNHLY and CDR2 is FYNNEI. Trimming removed 7 bases at V and 0 bases at J, with 13 bases between. The CDR3 is made up of 14 amino acids. The CDR3: CASKGTQSSYEQYF. CDR3 DNA sequence: TGTGCCAGCAAAGGGACGCAGAGCTCCTACGAGCAGTACTTC. Full variable domain (remainder filled in from reference TRBV2 and TRBJ2-7): EPEVTQTPSHQVTQMGQEVILRCVPISNHLYFYWYRQILGQKVEFLVSFYNNEISEKSEIFDDQFSVERPDGSNFTLKIRSTKLEDSAMYFCASKGTQSSYEQYFGPGTRLTVT.

The chain employs TRBV28 and TRBJ2-1; 7 bases match TRBD2. The CDR3 runs 14 residues. Germline V gene lookup returns CDR1 MDHEN and CDR2 SYDVKM. J lost 4 bases, V lost 3 bases, and 3 bases had no gene match. In DNA form, the CDR3 reads TGTGCCAGCAGTTTTGCGGGAGCATACAATGAGCAGTTCTTC. Protein sequence: CASSFAGAYNEQFF.

The chain employs TRBV5-1 and TRBJ2-7; 7 bases match TRBD2. V trimming: 4 bases; J trimming: 6 bases; junction bases outside the gene matches: 7. This CDR3 contains 13 residues. The germline gives CDR1 SGHRS, CDR2 YFSETQ. CDR3 nucleotide sequence: TGCGCCAGCAGCCCTGGGGGGGTGGGCGAGCAGTACTTC. Its protein product is CASSPGGVGEQYF.

The gene calls are TRBV28 and TRBJ2-7; TRBD2 might be the D (5 bases). There are 13 residues in the CDR3. V was cut by 7 bases and J by 3 bases, with 13 bases left in between. Germline V gene lookup returns CDR1 MDHEN and CDR2 SYDVKM. The CDR3 DNA follows: TGTGCCAGCACTCTCACCGAGGGCTACGAGCAGTACTTC. Encoded protein: CASTLTEGYEQYF.

The rearrangement links TRBV5-4 to TRBJ2-5, with unresolved D. CDR1 is SGHNT, CDR2 YYREEE, per germline (reference sequence). The CDR3 is made up of 15 amino acids. V was cut by 1 base and J by 2 bases, with 12 bases left in between. The CDR3 protein is CASSLRVAGQETQYF. CDR3 bases: TGTGCCAGCAGCTTGAGGGTGGCTGGGCAAGAGACCCAGTACTTC.

This clone was seen more than once but under ten times. V and J are TRBV6-6 and TRBJ2-7, with 14 bases aligning to TRBD2. Germline assignment: CDR1 MNHNY and CDR2 SVGAGI (reference sequence). The CDR3 contains 15 residues. Trimming cost V 7 bases and J 3 bases; bases outside gene matches: 5. The CDR3 loop is CASTSGLAGVYEQYF. The CDR3, as DNA: TGTGCCAGCACCTCGGGACTAGCGGGAGTCTACGAGCAGTACTTC.

This sequence joins TRBV4-1 and TRBJ1-2; maybe TRBD1 (6 bases). Germline CDR1 is MGHRA and CDR2 is YSYEKL. The CDR3 is 15 residues long. The V and J ends lost 1 base and 5 bases respectively, with 14 bases between them. CDR3 protein: CASSQGSAQGYGYTF. CDR3 in DNA: TGCGCCAGCAGCCAAGGGTCTGCCCAGGGGTATGGCTACACCTTC.

The chain carries TRBV4-3 and TRBJ2-7; TRBD2 aligns across 11 bases. Unmatched junction bases numbered 2, after V lost 0 bases and J lost 4 bases. Germline V gene lookup returns CDR1 LGHNA and CDR2 YSLEER. The CDR3 sequence is 15 residues long. CDR3 in amino acids: CASSQDPSGGYEQYF. DNA of the CDR3: TGCGCCAGCAGCCAAGATCCTAGCGGGGGGTACGAGCAGTACTTC.

The chain combines TRBV7-2 with TRBJ2-5; possible D gene TRBD1, 5 bases. The CDR3 sequence is 17 residues long. Germline CDR1 and CDR2: SGHTA and FQGNSA. Trimming removed 1 base at V and 1 base at J, with 16 bases between. The CDR3 bases are TGTGCCAGCAGCTTAGACCCCCTGGACACTCTCCAAGAGACCCAGTACTTC. The encoded protein is CASSLDPLDTLQETQYF.

The V call is TRBV10-3, the J call TRBJ2-5, with D unclear. TRBJ2-7 matches the DNA end more closely, so the J call is doubtful. The CDR3 is made up of 13 amino acids. Germline assignment: CDR1 ENHRY and CDR2 SYGVKD. Here the CDR3 DNA reads TGTGCCATCAGTGAGTGGCCCTCCGGCGAGCAGTACTTC. Protein: CAISEWPSGEQYF.

This sequence joins TRBV4-1 and TRBJ2-2; D remains unclear. Per the germline V gene, CDR1 is MGHRA and CDR2 is YSYEKL. The CDR3 covers 15 residues. V was trimmed by 1 base and J by 0 bases, leaving 6 bases between them. The DNA of the CDR3 is TGCGCCAGCAGCCAAGGAGTAGCGAACACCGGGGAGCTGTTTTTT. Translation: CASSQGVANTGELFF.

V is TRBV14 and J is TRBJ2-7, with a weak D call TRBD2 (6 bases). This CDR3 is built from 15 residues. Trimming removed 2 bases from V and 2 bases from J, with 13 bases in between. Germline CDR1 and CDR2: SGHDN and FVKESK. CDR3 residues: CASSQLVGGTYEQYF. DNA for the CDR3: TGTGCCAGCAGCCAATTAGTCGGCGGGACCTACGAGCAGTACTTC.

The chain carries TRBV5-1 and TRBJ1-3, with D possibly matching TRBD1 (5 bases). The CDR3 runs to 14 residues. The V and J ends lost 7 bases and 4 bases respectively, with 15 bases between them. Germline V lookup: CDR1 SGHRS, CDR2 YFSETQ. For the CDR3, the DNA is TGCGCCAGCCAGCCGGGACGGGGAGGAAACACCATATATTTT. Its protein product is CASQPGRGGNTIYF.

The chain couples TRBV6-5 to TRBJ2-5; 7 nucleotides agree with TRBD2. Trimming removed 2 bases from V and 4 bases from J; junction bases left unmatched: 1. The CDR3 runs to 13 residues. Germline V gives CDR1 MNHEY, CDR2 SVGAGI. The CDR3 DNA is TGTGCCAGCAGTTACGCGGGAGTAGAGACCCAGTACTTC. It is translated as CASSYAGVETQYF.

With respect to this clone: This CDR3 is also generated by other DNA sequences in the sample. J is TRBJ2-2 and V is TRBV18; D may be TRBD1 (5 bases). Germline V CDR1 and CDR2: KGHSH, LQKENI. The CDR3 loop spans 14 amino acids. V gave up 3 bases and J gave up 2 bases, with 7 bases separating them. CDR3 loop: CASSPDRNTGELFF. CDR3 in DNA: TGTGCCAGCTCACCCGACAGAAACACCGGGGAGCTGTTTTTT. The entire variable domain, with the rest obtained from reference TRBV18 and TRBJ2-2, is as follows: NAGVMQNPRHLVRRRGQEARLRCSPMKGHSHVYWYRQLPEEGLKFMVYLQKENIIDESGMPKERFSAEFPKEGPSILRIQQVVRGDSAAYFCASSPDRNTGELFFGEGSRLTVL.

This clone was seen only a few times. The rearrangement uses TRBV6-1 and TRBJ1-4; D is perhaps TRBD1 (6 bases). V was shortened by 3 bases and J by 4 bases, with 9 bases between the two germline ends. Germline CDR1 MNHNS, CDR2 SASEGT. The CDR3 sequence is 14 residues long. The CDR3 nucleotides read TGTGCCAGCAGTGAGGGACACCGTAATGAAAAACTGTTTTTT. This gives the protein CASSEGHRNEKLFF.

V gene TRBV19 combines with J gene TRBJ2-1; weak D call: TRBD2 (5 bases). Germline CDR1 and CDR2: LNHDA and SQIVND (reference sequence). The CDR3 is 18 amino acids. V lost 6 bases to trimming and J lost 2 bases, with 23 bases between them. The CDR3 DNA is TGTGCCAGTAGCTTAGGGTGGTTAGCGCGAAATCCCTACAATGAGCAGTTCTTC. Amino acids: CASSLGWLARNPYNEQFF.

This clone was found a few times. The rearrangement joins TRBV7-9 to TRBJ2-2; 8 positions agree with TRBD2. The junction had 8 bases not matched to a gene; V was cut back by 5 bases and J by 0 bases. The germline V gene encodes CDR1 SEHNR and CDR2 FQNEAQ (reference sequence). This CDR3 region has 17 residues. CDR3 in amino acids: CASSIGPGLANTGELFF. The DNA for the CDR3 is TGTGCCAGCAGCATAGGCCCGGGACTAGCGAACACCGGGGAGCTGTTTTTT.

This sequence joins TRBV4-1 and TRBJ2-2, with a possible D match to TRBD2 (6 bases). Trimming left V 1 base short and J 6 bases short, with 18 bases between. The CDR3 contains 17 residues. Germline assignment: CDR1 MGHRA and CDR2 YSYEKL. The chain's CDR3 is CASSQVFQRAYSGELFF. The CDR3 region has the DNA TGCGCCAGCAGCCAAGTGTTCCAGCGGGCATACTCCGGGGAGCTGTTTTTT.